A selection of T cell receptor beta chains follows, all from one sample in a study of Graves' ophthalmopathy and Graves' hyperthyroidism. Each CDR3 protein gets one entry after TCRdb re-called the multiplex PCR reads with MiXCR. Found here are 300,000 to 400,000 distinct CDR3 sequences, about 17% of them singletons; the top ten hold approximately 13%. What was sequenced was peripheral blood. These receptors came from an adult man with Graves' ophthalmopathy. CDR3s include the opening cysteine and the closing phenylalanine or tryptophan. The order of the fields is D gene, clone size, J gene, V gene, CDR3 DNA, CDR3 protein. A D gene is named only where the DNA matches it firmly. Clone size is stated in some rows and not others, as once, few, many or a class when expanded.

>.|few|TRBJ2-5|TRBV7-2
TGTGCCAGCAGCTTAGATCGGGCCCAGGGGACCCAGTACTTC
CASSLDRAQGTQYF
>.|many|TRBJ1-2|TRBV19
TGTGCCAGTAGTATCTGGACAGACCTTAACTATGGCTACACCTTC
CASSIWTDLNYGYTF
>.|many|TRBJ1-1|TRBV12-3/TRBV12-4
TGTGCCAGCAGTCGGGCCTCGTTAGACACTGAAGCTTTCTTT
CASSRASLDTEAFF
>.|.|TRBJ1-5|TRBV7-9
TGTGTCAGCAGCTTGAGTGGCAATCAGCCCCAGCATTTT
CVSSLSGNQPQHF
>TRBD2|many|TRBJ2-5|TRBV11-2
TGTGCCAGCAGCTTAGTTGGGACTAGGGAAGAGACCCAGTACTTC
CASSLVGTREETQYF
>.|many|TRBJ2-5|TRBV20-1
TGCAGTGCTAGAGGAGTGGAGACCCAGTACTTC
CSARGVETQYF
>.|many|TRBJ2-2|TRBV5-1
TGCGCCAGCAGCTTGCAGGGGACGAACACCGGGGAGCTGTTTTTT
CASSLQGTNTGELFF
>.|many|TRBJ2-6|TRBV5-1
TGCGCCAGCAGCTTAACTATGACCGGGGCCAACGTCCTGACTTTC
CASSLTMTGANVLTF
>.|many|TRBJ2-7|TRBV12-3/TRBV12-4
TGTGCCAGCAGTTTATTGTTGGGGACCGAGCAGTACTTC
CASSLLLGTEQYF
>.|many|TRBJ2-5|TRBV28
TGTGCCAGCAGTCTACCAAGCCAAGAGACCCAGTACTTC
CASSLPSQETQYF
>.|few|TRBJ2-5|TRBV28
TGTGCCAGCAGCCCGAGGGAGCGCGAGACCCAGTACTTC
CASSPRERETQYF
>.|many|TRBJ1-5|TRBV30
TGTGCCTGGAGGGTCGCAGGGCGAGGGGATCAGCCCCAGCATTTT
CAWRVAGRGDQPQHF
>TRBD2|.|TRBJ2-5|TRBV7-9
TGTGCCAGCAGCCAAGGGACTAGCGGATTTCAAGAGACCCAGTACTTC
CASSQGTSGFQETQYF
>TRBD2|many|TRBJ2-2|TRBV19
TGTGCCAGTAGTAACTTACCAGGCACTAGCGGGAGGCGGAACACCGGGGAGCTGTTTTTT
CASSNLPGTSGRRNTGELFF
>.|many|TRBJ1-5|TRBV20-1
TGCAGTGCCGACTCGGCGGCTACCTTCAATCAGCCCCAGCATTTT
CSADSAATFNQPQHF
>.|many|TRBJ1-1|TRBV6-5
TGTGCCAGCAGTTACTACCTGGGGGGCACTGAAGCTTTCTTT
CASSYYLGGTEAFF
>.|many|TRBJ1-2|TRBV20-1
TGCAGTGCTAGAGGCCCAGGGGAAGGCTACACCTTC
CSARGPGEGYTF
>.|many|TRBJ2-5|TRBV7-2
TGTGCCAGCAGCTTATTTACCCGGACAAGACAAGAGACCCAGTACTTC
CASSLFTRTRQETQYF
>.|many|TRBJ1-5|TRBV7-3
TGTGCCAGCTCACCGGGTGGGGGGGTCCTAAGCAATCAGCCCCAGCATTTT
CASSPGGGVLSNQPQHF
>TRBD1|many|TRBJ2-6|TRBV6-5
TGTGCCAGCGGACACAGGGGCTCTGGGGCCAACGTCCTGACTTTC
CASGHRGSGANVLTF
>.|many|TRBJ2-2|TRBV6-1
TGTGCCAGCATGTCGTCCGAGAACACCGGGGAGCTGTTTTTT
CASMSSENTGELFF
>TRBD2|many|TRBJ2-7|TRBV5-1
TGCGCCAGCAGGGCTAGCGGGGGCGCCGCCTACGAGCAGTACTTC
CASRASGGAAYEQYF
>TRBD2|.|TRBJ2-7|TRBV12-3/TRBV12-4
TGTGCCAGCAGTTTAAACGGGAGGGACGAGCAGTACTTC
CASSLNGRDEQYF
>.|many|TRBJ1-2|TRBV7-8
TGTGCCAGCAGCTATGGGGGACGGAGCGGCTATGGCTACACCTTC
CASSYGGRSGYGYTF
>.|many|TRBJ2-7|TRBV28
TGTGCCAGCAGTCTCCAGGCCCTTCGCTACGAGCAGTACTTC
CASSLQALRYEQYF
>.|.|TRBJ2-2|TRBV3-1
TGTGCCAGCAGCCAAGATTCCGGGCCGACCGGGGAGCTGTTTTTT
CASSQDSGPTGELFF
>.|many|TRBJ1-1|TRBV5-1
TGCGCCAGCAGCTTGACAGCAAGAGAGAACACTGAAGCTTTCTTT
CASSLTARENTEAFF
>.|many|TRBJ1-5|TRBV19
TGTGCCAGTAGTACTGGCGACTTGACTCAGCCCCAGCATTTT
CASSTGDLTQPQHF
>.|many|TRBJ2-5|TRBV11-1
TGTGCCAGCAGCTTAGCGATGCTGGTTACCCGCTCGGAGACCCAGTACTTC
CASSLAMLVTRSETQYF
>TRBD1|many|TRBJ1-5|TRBV2
TGTGCCAGCAGCGGGACAGGGAGGGATCAGCCCCAGCATTTT
CASSGTGRDQPQHF